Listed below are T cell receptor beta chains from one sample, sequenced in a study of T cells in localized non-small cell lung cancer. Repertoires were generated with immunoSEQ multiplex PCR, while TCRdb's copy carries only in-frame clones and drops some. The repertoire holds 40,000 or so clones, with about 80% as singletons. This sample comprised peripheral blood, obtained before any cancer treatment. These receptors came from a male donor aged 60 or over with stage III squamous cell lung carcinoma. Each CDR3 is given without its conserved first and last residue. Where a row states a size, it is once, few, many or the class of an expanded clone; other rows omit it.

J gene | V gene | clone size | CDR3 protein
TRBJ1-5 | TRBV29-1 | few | SQNSNQPQH
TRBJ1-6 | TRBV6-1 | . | ASSKDSYNSPLH
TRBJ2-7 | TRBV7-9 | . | ASSLDNGLAEMTHYEQY
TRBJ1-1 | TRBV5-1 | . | ASSFSEPGGTEAF
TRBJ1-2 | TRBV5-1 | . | ASRSGTDYGYT
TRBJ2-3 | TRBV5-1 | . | ASSLNRGTDTQY
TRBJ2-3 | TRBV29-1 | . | SWGQDTDTQY
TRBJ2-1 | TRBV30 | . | AWRGTSGIPYNEQF
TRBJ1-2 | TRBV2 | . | ASIPDRTGYGYT
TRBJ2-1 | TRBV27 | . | ASSRWGTSQEQF
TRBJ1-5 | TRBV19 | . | ASSLGGPGGNQPQH
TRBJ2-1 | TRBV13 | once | ASSSREGYNEQF
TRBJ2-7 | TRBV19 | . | ASSAAGNYEQY
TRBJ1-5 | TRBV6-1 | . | ASSSNNQPQH